This T cell receptor (beta chain) was retrieved from a study of blood T cell repertoires in COVID-19. Across the whole study: Samples representing acute and convalescent COVID-19 were sourced from the United States, Italy and Spain. Sources were T cells, B-cell-depleted T cells, or PBMCs; the material itself was cDNA or gDNA.

In the source study's methods: For nucleated cells, counts were estimated from reference gene primer amplification. The repertoire was sequenced with immunoSEQ multiplex PCR; TCRdb's copy has only in-frame clones and lacks some. V, J and clone size derive from that table, while D and trimming were established from the DNA sequence. In the table there are 200,000 to 300,000 clones, more than 65% of which are singletons. Trimming took off 5 bases at V and 1 base at J, with 7 bases between the two ends. CDR1 is SGHTA and CDR2 is FQGNSA in the germline V gene. The CDR3 is made up of 13 amino acids. Sequencing input: peripheral blood. The chain joins TRBV7-2 to TRBJ2-3, with D possibly being TRBD1 (5 bases). The receptor's source is a man aged 40-49 years who had recovered from COVID-19. This CDR3 reads CASSPTGTDTQYF. The CDR3 bases are TGTGCCAGCAGCCCGACAGGCACAGATACGCAGTATTTT.